These T cell receptor beta chains were read from a single sample in a study of shared clonotypes between healthy human individuals. TCRdb's copy holds only in-frame clones and misses some; the assay was immunoSEQ multiplex PCR. The table lists 1,400,000 or so clones, 98% of them singletons. The sequencing input was naive CD4+ T cells sorted from blood. Receptors were obtained from a man aged 25-45 years in good health. The CDR3 runs from the conserved cysteine through the conserved F or W.

CASSDRGGSGNTIYF	TRBV2	TRBJ1-3
CASSPRPGTGGSRRGADTQYF	TRBV7-8	TRBJ2-3
CASSSGGADTQYF	TRBV9	TRBJ2-3
CASSPKGTRFDEQFF	TRBV27	TRBJ2-1
CASRETGTTAYNEQFF	TRBV10-2	TRBJ2-1
CASSRTTDYEQYF	TRBV5-1	TRBJ2-7
CASSERGQVPHEQFF	TRBV6-1	TRBJ2-1
CAWSLWGSIETQYF	TRBV30	TRBJ2-5
CASLPVGAGEQYF	TRBV18	TRBJ2-7
CASSPSYEQYF	TRBV7-2	TRBJ2-7
CASGTGGLRYEQYF	TRBV7-6	TRBJ2-7
CASSPTSGSTYEQYF	TRBV9	TRBJ2-7
CASSIRGGWQFF	TRBV11-2	TRBJ2-1
CASSLSQTVATDTQYF	TRBV5-4	TRBJ2-3
CASSQGLLETQYF	TRBV4-1	TRBJ2-5
CAIRSGGGETQYF	TRBV2	TRBJ2-5
CASSLQGGRTTDTQYF	TRBV11-2	TRBJ2-3
CASSDYRSLSPTGELFF	TRBV28	TRBJ2-2